The 27 T cell receptor beta chains in this list originate from one sample, sequenced in a study of persistence of HIV-infected CD4 T cells. The immunoSEQ assay was version 4, run in survey mode. The method was immunoSEQ multiplex PCR; TCRdb's version includes in-frame clones alone and lacks a portion of them. The sample has about 45,000 clones, approximately 90% seen once; the top ten hold roughly 0.46%. No antigens are known for them. This nonspecific control used anti-CD3/anti-CD28 bead stimulation of CD4+ T cells. Sorting selected CD4+ T cells upregulating both CD40 ligand and CD69. The sample here was CD4+ T cells sorted from PBMCs after approximately 18-hour stimulation, taken from a patient who received antiretroviral therapy. The source is an adult woman with HIV who was CMV-seropositive.

This clone was observed once. The V and J genes are TRBV5-1 and TRBJ2-2; 8 nucleotides match TRBD1. V trimming: 3 bases; J trimming: 1 base; junction bases outside the gene matches: 5. The CDR3 runs to 16 residues. Germline CDR1 SGHRS, CDR2 YFSETQ. DNA of the CDR3: TGCGCCAGCAGCTGGACCGGGACAGGGAACACCGGGGAGCTGTTTTTT. Translated: CASSWTGTGNTGELFF. Full variable domain (remainder filled in from reference TRBV5-1 and TRBJ2-2): KAGVTQTPRYLIKTRGQQVTLSCSPISGHRSVSWYQQTPGQGLQFLFEYFSETQRNKGNFPGRFSGRQFSNSRSEMNVSTLELGDSALYLCASSWTGTGNTGELFFGEGSRLTVL.

The rearrangement uses TRBV21-1 and TRBJ2-7; no DNA check was done on the table's D call, TRBD1. TRBV21-1 is assigned pseudogene status. The CDR3 extends over 12 amino acids. The CDR3 region is CASSNLHKEQYF. DNA of the CDR3: TGTGCCAGCAGCAATCTCCACAAGGAGCAGTACTTC.

This clone was observed a few times. The chain recombines TRBV6-1 with TRBJ1-5; weak D call: TRBD1 (6 bases). Deletions cut 6 bases from V and 0 bases from J, with 12 bases between. This CDR3 has 15 amino acids. CDR1 is MNHNS and CDR2 is SASEGT in the germline V gene. The CDR3 reads CASSHRENSNQPQHF. The DNA for the CDR3 is TGTGCCAGCAGCCACAGGGAAAATAGCAATCAGCCCCAGCATTTT.

The chain employs TRBV19 and TRBJ1-1; possible D gene TRBD1, 5 bases. Trimming left V 3 bases short and J 2 bases short, with 13 bases between. The CDR3 runs 15 residues. Germline CDR1 is LNHDA and CDR2 is SQIVND (reference sequence). The CDR3 loop reads CASSIGGGYNTEAFF. For the CDR3, the DNA is TGTGCCAGTAGTATTGGGGGGGGATACAACACTGAAGCTTTCTTT.

The rearrangement uses TRBV5-1 and TRBJ2-7; D possibly corresponds to TRBD2 (5 bases). The length of the CDR3 is 14 residues. CDR1 is SGHRS, CDR2 YFSETQ, per germline. Trimming took 0 bases from V and 7 from J, leaving 14 bases between them. This chain's CDR3 is CASSLGPGVGEQYV. The CDR3 DNA follows: TGCGCCAGCAGCTTGGGACCCGGGGTGGGGGAGCAGTACGTC.

Remarks on this clone: Relative to the germline gene, one junction end is altered; a read error may explain this. CDR3 sequence reads: CASSHEGGRGAENF. The CDR3 DNA reads as TGCGCCAGCAGCCATGAAGGCGGGCGGGGGGCCGAGAACTTC. V gene TRBV5-1 combines with J gene TRBJ2-5; 8 bases match TRBD2. This CDR3 has 14 residues. Germline V gene sequence: CDR1 SGHRS, CDR2 YFSETQ.

The chain joins TRBV15 to TRBJ2-7; D is undetermined. The CDR3 has 14 residues. Germline loops: CDR1 LNHNV, CDR2 YYDKDF (reference sequence). V was clipped by 7 bases and J by 0 bases, with 13 bases between them. CDR3 DNA: TGTGCCACCACCCTAACCTACAGCTCCTACGAGCAGTACGTC. It is translated as CATTLTYSSYEQYV.

The chain recombines TRBV27 with TRBJ2-7, with 7 positions matching TRBD1. CDR1 and CDR2 from the germline V gene are MNHEY and SMNVEV (reference sequence). This CDR3 comprises 13 residues. Trimming took 2 bases from V and 5 from J; bases not matched to a gene: 3. CDR3 sequence reads: CASSLTGAHEQYF. The CDR3 nucleotides read TGTGCCAGCAGTTTAACAGGGGCCCACGAGCAGTACTTC.

The V gene is TRBV2, the J gene TRBJ1-1; 8 nucleotides line up with TRBD1. Germline values: CDR1 SNHLY, CDR2 FYNNEI. The V gene end was trimmed by 6 bases and the J gene end by 3 bases; junction bases not matched to a gene: 9. The CDR3 length is 15 residues. CDR3 sequence (DNA): TGTGCCAGCAGCGTACCACAGGGGGAGGACACTGAAGCTTTCTTT. It encodes CASSVPQGEDTEAFF.

There are a few counts of this clone. The chain employs TRBV14 and TRBJ2-3; D is possibly TRBD2 (5 bases). The ends were cut back, 1 base at V and 8 bases at J, with 7 bases in the middle. Germline assignment: CDR1 SGHDN and CDR2 FVKESK. This CDR3 contains 12 residues. The CDR3 is CASSQVAGTQYF. CDR3 nucleotide sequence: TGTGCCAGCAGCCAAGTTGCGGGTACGCAGTATTTT.

The chain has TRBV5-5 and TRBJ2-5, with 9 bases that match TRBD2. Looked up from germline, CDR1 is SGHKS and CDR2 is YYEKEE (reference sequence). The CDR3 has 16 residues. Germline trimming cut 0 bases from V and 5 bases from J; bases unmatched to any gene: 8. In DNA form, the CDR3 reads TGTGCCAGCAGCTTGGAGGCGCGGGGGGGCAGTGAGACCCAGTACTTC. It yields the protein CASSLEARGGSETQYF. The complete variable domain, with remaining parts taken from reference TRBV5-5 and TRBJ2-5, reads DAGVTQSPTHLIKTRGQQVTLRCSPISGHKSVSWYQQVLGQGPQFIFQYYEKEERGRGNFPDRFSARQFPNYSSELNVNALLLGDSALYLCASSLEARGGSETQYFGPGTRLLVL.

The chain uses TRBV6-5 and TRBJ1-2; a possible D gene is TRBD1 (6 bases). Germline CDR1 reads MNHEY; CDR2 reads SVGAGI. The length of the CDR3 is 14 residues. The V and J ends lost 6 bases and 6 bases respectively, with 17 bases between them. Here the CDR3 reads CASSSLRGGDGYTF. The CDR3 bases are TGTGCCAGCAGCTCGCTGAGGGGGGGGGATGGCTACACCTTC.

This chain links TRBV14 with TRBJ2-1, with a weak D call TRBD1 (6 bases). Germline V gives CDR1 SGHDN, CDR2 FVKESK. CDR3 length equals 15 residues. Trimming took off 4 bases at V and 3 bases at J, with 13 bases between the two ends. CDR3 in amino acids: CASSPPGTLYNEQFF. CDR3 DNA sequence: TGTGCCAGCAGCCCGCCCGGGACACTCTACAATGAGCAGTTCTTC.

The chain uses TRBV29-1 and TRBJ1-1; 7 bases fit TRBD1. Per germline, CDR1 SQVTM and CDR2 ANQGSEA. The V segment lost 7 bases and the J segment 8 bases; nucleotides outside the gene matches: 7. This CDR3 contains 11 residues. The CDR3 DNA sequence: TGCAGCGCTGAGAGAGGGGGCGAAGCTTTCTTT. As protein: CSAERGGEAFF.

The chain has TRBV5-6 and TRBJ2-7, with 9 bases that match TRBD1. The ends lost 2 bases at V and 2 bases at J; junction bases unmatched: 8. The CDR3 has 16 residues. Germline-derived CDR1 and CDR2 are SGHDT and YYEEEE. The CDR3 sequence: CASSFPDRGSAYEQYF. The CDR3, as DNA: TGTGCCAGCAGCTTCCCCGACAGGGGGAGTGCCTACGAGCAGTACTTC.

The chain joins TRBV7-2 to TRBJ1-3; no reliable D call. The CDR3 has 15 residues. V gave up 3 bases and J gave up 0 bases, with 9 bases separating them. Per the germline V gene, CDR1 is SGHTA and CDR2 is FQGNSA. CDR3 sequence reads: CASSLTPLSGNTIYF. The CDR3 DNA sequence: TGTGCCAGCAGCTTGACACCCCTCTCTGGAAACACCATATATTTT.

The V gene is TRBV30, the J gene TRBJ1-3, with D maybe TRBD1 (5 bases). Trimming took 2 bases from V and 4 from J, leaving 9 bases between them. CDR1 and CDR2 (germline): GTSNPN, SVGIG (reference sequence). This CDR3 contains 13 residues. This CDR3 is CAWSPDTGNTIYF. Written as DNA, the CDR3 is TGTGCCTGGAGTCCGGACACCGGAAACACCATATATTTT.

The J gene is TRBJ1-5, the V gene TRBV6-6; 10 bases map to TRBD1. J lost 6 bases, V lost 2 bases, and 7 bases had no gene match. The CDR3 is 16 amino acids. CDR1 is MNHNY and CDR2 is SVGAGI in the germline V gene (reference sequence). The DNA of the CDR3 is TGTGCCAGCAGTTACCGGGGACAGGGGCGCATTCAGCCCCAGCATTTT. Its protein product is CASSYRGQGRIQPQHF.

The gene calls are TRBV7-3 and TRBJ2-3, with D possibly TRBD2 on 5 matching bases. The CDR3 contains 15 residues. The germline CDR1 and CDR2 sequences are SGHTA and FQGTGA. V dropped 5 bases and J dropped 3 bases, with 15 bases sitting between them. The CDR3 DNA reads TGTGCCAGCAGCCCCGGGGTCGGAGTGACAGATACGCAGTATTTT. Translation gives CASSPGVGVTDTQYF.

The J gene is TRBJ1-1, the V gene TRBV15, with D perhaps TRBD1 (5 bases). Trimming took off 2 bases at V and 5 bases at J, with 12 bases between the two ends. This CDR3 comprises 14 residues. The germline V gene encodes CDR1 LNHNV and CDR2 YYDKDF (reference sequence). The CDR3 region is CATSRMGTQTEAFF. The CDR3 DNA sequence: TGTGCCACCAGCAGAATGGGGACGCAAACTGAAGCTTTCTTT.

The chain couples TRBV10-3 to TRBJ1-3, with D hard to call. CDR3 length: 16 residues. CDR1 is ENHRY and CDR2 is SYGVKD in the germline V gene. Trimming cost V 11 bases and J 2 bases, with 22 bases left between them. The DNA of the CDR3 is TGTGCCTCAACCCGAAGTCCGGACCCCCCTGGAAACACCATATATTTT. It yields the protein CASTRSPDPPGNTIYF.

This clone was observed a handful of times. The chain couples TRBV9 to TRBJ2-3; 8 positions match TRBD1. CDR1 and CDR2 from the germline V gene are SGDLS and YYNGEE. V dropped 4 bases and J dropped 3; count of bases not matched to a gene: 4. The CDR3 is 14 amino acids. In DNA form, the CDR3 reads TGTGCCAGCAGCCCGCGGACAGGGACAGATACGCAGTATTTT. This sequence encodes CASSPRTGTDTQYF.

The rearrangement links TRBV13 to TRBJ1-1; maybe TRBD1 (6 bases). Germline CDR1 PRHDT, CDR2 FYEKMQ (reference sequence). The germline V and J ends were trimmed by 1 base and 5 bases, with 20 bases remaining between them. CDR3 length equals 17 residues. DNA of the CDR3: TGTGCCAGCAGCTTAGCGACAGGAGTCACCTTGGGAACTGAAGCTTTCTTT. Translation gives CASSLATGVTLGTEAFF.

The V and J genes are TRBV11-3 and TRBJ2-7, with 10 bases identical to TRBD2. J lost 2 bases, V lost 5 bases, and 15 bases had no gene match. Germline CDR1 reads SGHNT; CDR2 reads YENEEA. CDR3 size: 18 residues. Written as DNA, the CDR3 is TGTGCCAGCAGCCCTTATAGCGGGGGGACACCCTCCCCCTACGAGCAGTACGTC. It specifies CASSPYSGGTPSPYEQYV.

The chain has TRBV7-6 and TRBJ2-5; a weak D match, TRBD2 (6 bases). V lost 8 bases and J lost 2, with 12 bases in between. The CDR3 is 13 amino acids. Germline V gene sequence: CDR1 SGHVS, CDR2 FNYEAQ. This CDR3 reads CASRLGGQETQYF. The CDR3 DNA follows: TGTGCCAGCCGACTCGGGGGTCAAGAGACCCAGTACTTC.

V usage is TRBV27 and J usage is TRBJ1-1; the D is unclear. From germline, CDR1 is MNHEY and CDR2 SMNVEV (reference sequence). The CDR3 runs to 14 residues. The ends were cut back, 0 bases at V and 2 bases at J, with 7 bases in the middle. CDR3 protein: CASSLSVINTEAFF. CDR3 nucleotide sequence: TGTGCCAGCAGTTTATCAGTAATTAACACTGAAGCTTTCTTT.

The J gene is TRBJ1-2, the V gene TRBV4-1; TRBD1 matches 10 bases. This CDR3 spans 18 amino acids. In germline, CDR1 is MGHRA, CDR2 YSYEKL. After removal of 3 bases from V and 0 bases from J, the junction contained 10 bases not matched to a gene. The CDR3 here is CASSQAGTGDKANYGYTF. The CDR3 bases are TGCGCCAGCAGCCAGGCCGGGACAGGGGACAAAGCTAACTATGGCTACACCTTC.